One sample yielded the 23 T cell receptor beta chains listed below, sequenced in a study of blood T cells in healthy people across ages. A second about 7 to 11 cycle PCR used barcoded and J-beta primers. TCRdb ran MiXCR on the 5' RACE reads and lists one entry per CDR3 protein. Among 650,000 to 700,000 distinct CDR3 sequences listed, more than 45% were seen once. The material sequenced was blood. Source of these receptors: a woman of 80 years or more in good health.

V usage is TRBV27 and J usage is TRBJ2-1; D might be TRBD2 (5 bases). Germline CDR1 MNHEY, CDR2 SMNVEV (reference sequence). The CDR3 runs to 16 residues. V gave up 1 base and J gave up 0 bases, with 10 bases separating them. The CDR3 bases are TGTGCCAGCAGTTTATTTGGGAGAAGCTCCTACAATGAGCAGTTCTTC. Its translation: CASSLFGRSSYNEQFF.

This clonotype has ten or more counts. The chain employs TRBV11-1 and TRBJ2-1, with D uncertain. Germline V gives CDR1 SGHAT, CDR2 FQDESV (reference sequence). V dropped 6 bases and J dropped 7 bases, with 13 bases sitting between them. The CDR3 spans 13 residues. CDR3 DNA sequence: TGTGCCAGCAGGGACGACGGGTGGAATGAGCAGTTCTTC. This codes for CASRDDGWNEQFF.

This clonotype was counted between two and nine times. V and J are TRBV3-1 and TRBJ1-1; 7 bases are a match to TRBD1. This CDR3 region has 14 residues. Germline CDR1 is LGHDT and CDR2 is YNNKEL (reference sequence). The V segment lost 7 bases and the J segment 5 bases; nucleotides outside the gene matches: 10. The CDR3 sequence: CASTPQGRWTEAFF. CDR3 in DNA: TGTGCCAGCACCCCACAGGGGAGGTGGACTGAAGCTTTCTTT.

For this clonotype: A clone one base away is much larger, so this may be a read error. The CDR3 sequence is CASSQENAVRASFYEQYF. In DNA, the CDR3 is TGTGCCAGCAGCCAGGAAAATGCCGTTAGGGCCAGCTTCTACGAGCAGTACTTC. The rearrangement uses TRBV21-1 and TRBJ2-7; the D segment call TRBD2 is taken from the table without a DNA check. TRBV21-1 is listed as a pseudogene. The CDR3 is 18 amino acids.

V and J are TRBV9 and TRBJ2-7; 10 nucleotides match TRBD2. V was pared by 0 bases and J by 7 bases, with 16 bases of the junction left unmatched. The V gene's germline CDR1 is SGDLS and CDR2 YYNGEE. CDR3 size: 18 residues. CDR3: CASSVAAGGLAVYNEQYF. CDR3 nucleotides: TGTGCCAGCAGCGTAGCTGCGGGTGGACTAGCGGTATACAATGAGCAGTACTTC. Filled out from reference TRBV9 and TRBJ2-7, the complete variable domain reads DSGVTQTPKHLITATGQRVTLRCSPRSGDLSVYWYQQSLDQGLQFLIQYYNGEERAKGNILERFSAQQFPDLHSELNLSSLELGDSALYFCASSVAAGGLAVYNEQYFGPGTRLTVT.

This clonotype was detected only once. The V gene is TRBV5-1, the J gene TRBJ1-1; a possible D gene is TRBD1 (6 bases). V lost 7 bases and J lost 1, with 14 bases in between. This CDR3 region has 14 residues. In germline, CDR1 is SGHRS, CDR2 YFSETQ. CDR3 nucleotides: TGCGCCAGCTTTCCCTCGACAGGGAACACTGAAGCTTTCTTT. The encoded protein is CASFPSTGNTEAFF.

The genes are TRBV7-9 and TRBJ2-2; the D gene is possibly TRBD1 (6 bases). The CDR3 contains 15 residues. Germline V CDR1 and CDR2: SEHNR, FQNEAQ (reference sequence). Trimming left V 2 bases short and J 3 bases short, with 10 bases between. CDR3 DNA sequence: TGTGCCAGCAGCTTACGACAGGTCGACACCGGGGAGCTGTTTTTT. It yields the protein CASSLRQVDTGELFF.

This clonotype was counted many times. The gene calls are TRBV5-1 and TRBJ2-1; 7 positions agree with TRBD1. Germline CDR1 is SGHRS and CDR2 is YFSETQ. The CDR3 runs 15 residues. J was trimmed by 1 base and V by 7 bases; bases with no gene match: 8. As DNA, the CDR3 is TGCGCCAGCGGAAGGCAGGACAGGTCCTACAATGAGCAGTTCTTC. Amino acid sequence: CASGRQDRSYNEQFF.

The chain uses TRBV27 and TRBJ2-7; 7 bases are shared with TRBD2. The CDR3 extends over 15 amino acids. J gave up 2 bases and V 2 bases, and 6 bases lay outside the gene matches. Germline loops: CDR1 MNHEY, CDR2 SMNVEV (reference sequence). The CDR3 region is CASSLDWEGAYEQYF. DNA for the CDR3: TGTGCCAGCAGTTTAGACTGGGAGGGTGCCTACGAGCAGTACTTC.

The chain uses TRBV6-5 and TRBJ2-7; the D gene is possibly TRBD2 (6 bases). Germline lookup yields CDR1 MNHEY and CDR2 SVGAGI. The length of the CDR3 is 15 residues. V lost 2 bases and J 3 bases, leaving 14 bases between the germline ends. The CDR3 loop is CASSYAGGKVYEQYF. The CDR3 DNA reads as TGTGCCAGCAGTTACGCCGGGGGTAAAGTCTACGAGCAGTACTTC.

Worth noting for this clonotype: A much larger clone differs from this one at a single base, so this may be a read error. The V and J genes are TRBV11-2 and TRBJ2-1; 8 bases agree with TRBD2. The germline gives CDR1 SGHAT, CDR2 FQNNGV. The CDR3 is made up of 14 amino acids. Here the CDR3 DNA reads TGTGCCAACAGCCTTAGCGGGGTTATCTATGAGCAGTTCTTC. The encoded protein is CANSLSGVIYEQFF.

V and J are TRBV18 and TRBJ2-5; no clear D gene. The CDR3 has 13 amino acids. The germline CDR1 and CDR2 sequences are KGHSH and LQKENI. The ends were cut back, 2 bases at V and 1 base at J, with 5 bases in the middle. CDR3 region: CASSPNGQETQYF. The CDR3 bases are TGTGCCAGCTCACCAAACGGCCAAGAGACCCAGTACTTC.

The chain combines TRBV7-2 with TRBJ2-7, with D possibly matching TRBD1 (5 bases). In germline, CDR1 is SGHTA, CDR2 FQGNSA. This CDR3 has 12 amino acids. V lost 5 bases and J lost 3, with 8 bases in between. The CDR3 loop reads CASSHDSYEQYF. The DNA of the CDR3 is TGTGCCAGCAGCCATGACAGCTACGAGCAGTACTTC.

The chain couples TRBV20-1 to TRBJ2-5; D is undetermined. Germline-derived CDR1 and CDR2 are DFQATT and SNEGSKA (reference sequence). V lost 0 bases to trimming and J lost 1 base, with 6 bases between them. The CDR3 extends over 13 amino acids. The CDR3 nucleotides are TGCAGTGCTAGAGATCACAGCCAAGAGACCCAGTACTTC. This gives the protein CSARDHSQETQYF.

This clonotype has more than one count but fewer than ten. The V call is TRBV7-2, the J call TRBJ1-1; TRBD1 agrees at 7 bases. Germline V gives CDR1 SGHTA, CDR2 FQGNSA. The CDR3 is made up of 13 amino acids. V shed 7 bases and J 1 base; nucleotides not matched to a gene: 3. The CDR3 bases are TGTGCCAGCAAGGGACAGAGGAACACTGAAGCTTTCTTT. Translation gives CASKGQRNTEAFF. Together with reference TRBV7-2 and TRBJ1-1, the CDR3 gives the full variable domain: GAGVSQSPSNKVTEKGKDVELRCDPISGHTALYWYRQSLGQGLEFLIYFQGNSAPDKSGLPSDRFSAERTGGSVSTLTIQRTQQEDSAVYLCASKGQRNTEAFFGQGTRLTVV.

This clonotype has at least ten counts. The chain has TRBV20-1 and TRBJ1-2; perhaps TRBD1 as D (5 bases). Between the trimmed V and J ends, which lost 3 bases and 10 bases, there was a span of 18 bases. The CDR3 is 13 residues long. Per germline, CDR1 DFQATT and CDR2 SNEGSKA (reference sequence). In nucleotides, the CDR3 is TGCAGTGCTAGTCGGGCGGCAGGGCTTGACTACACCTTC. Translation gives CSASRAAGLDYTF.

This clonotype was seen repeatedly, ten times or more. The chain uses TRBV18 and TRBJ2-1; the D gene is possibly TRBD2 (6 bases). The germline V gene encodes CDR1 KGHSH and CDR2 LQKENI. V lost 2 bases, J lost 5 bases, and 13 bases lay in between. CDR3 size: 15 residues. This chain's CDR3 is CASSPGAGPHNEQFF. The CDR3 DNA reads TGTGCCAGCTCACCAGGGGCGGGGCCCCACAATGAGCAGTTCTTC.

As for this clonotype: A much larger clonotype is one base distant, so this may be a read error. This chain joins TRBV20-1 and TRBJ2-1; a possible D gene is TRBD2 (5 bases). Trimming pared 0 bases from V and 4 bases from J, leaving 16 bases between. Per the germline V gene, CDR1 is DFQATT and CDR2 is SNEGSKA (reference sequence). This CDR3 spans 16 amino acids. CDR3 region: CSAREQEHGIYNEQFF. In DNA, the CDR3 is TGCAGTGCTAGAGAGCAAGAACACGGGATATACAATGAGCAGTTCTTC.

This clonotype was seen a handful of times. The chain uses TRBV30 and TRBJ2-2, with no clear D. V was trimmed by 5 bases and J by 0 bases, leaving 13 bases between them. Per the germline V gene, CDR1 is GTSNPN and CDR2 is SVGIG (reference sequence). The CDR3 length is 15 residues. DNA for the CDR3: TGTGCCTGGGCCCCCCATCGTCCGAACACCGGGGAGCTGTTTTTT. Translation: CAWAPHRPNTGELFF.

This clonotype was observed many times. The V and J genes are TRBV28 and TRBJ1-5; unclear D gene. V lost 2 bases and J lost 0, with 5 bases in between. Germline CDR1 MDHEN, CDR2 SYDVKM. The CDR3 is made up of 14 amino acids. The chain's CDR3 is CASSLTRSNQPQHF. As DNA, the CDR3 is TGTGCCAGCAGTTTAACTCGTAGCAATCAGCCCCAGCATTTT.

The chain is built from TRBV5-5 and TRBJ1-5, with D hard to call. CDR1 and CDR2 (germline): SGHKS, YYEKEE (reference sequence). V was cut by 1 base and J by 4 bases, with 12 bases left in between. The CDR3 consists of 15 residues. The CDR3 loop reads CASSLTLGLNQPQHF. The CDR3 DNA reads as TGTGCCAGCAGCTTGACGCTAGGGCTAAATCAGCCCCAGCATTTT. Complete variable domain (other parts from reference TRBV5-5 and TRBJ1-5): DAGVTQSPTHLIKTRGQQVTLRCSPISGHKSVSWYQQVLGQGPQFIFQYYEKEERGRGNFPDRFSARQFPNYSSELNVNALLLGDSALYLCASSLTLGLNQPQHFGDGTRLSIL.

This clonotype came up many times. DNA for the CDR3: TGCGCCAGCAGCTTGGCCGGCAACGGGGGGATCGAGCAGTTCTTC. It specifies CASSLAGNGGIEQFF. The gene calls are TRBV5-1 and TRBJ2-1, with TRBD2 matching 7 bases. This CDR3 spans 15 amino acids. Losses at the gene ends were 0 bases for V and 10 bases for J; bases not matched to a gene: 10. CDR1 and CDR2 (germline): SGHRS, YFSETQ.

The chain carries TRBV6-1 and TRBJ2-7, with TRBD2 matching 10 bases. The CDR3 consists of 19 residues. V dropped 5 bases and J dropped 3; count of bases not matched to a gene: 19. Germline assignment: CDR1 MNHNS and CDR2 SASEGT. This chain's CDR3 is CASSLGPSGGWRPLYEQYF. The CDR3 DNA follows: TGTGCCAGCAGTCTCGGCCCTAGCGGGGGTTGGCGGCCTCTCTACGAGCAGTACTTC.